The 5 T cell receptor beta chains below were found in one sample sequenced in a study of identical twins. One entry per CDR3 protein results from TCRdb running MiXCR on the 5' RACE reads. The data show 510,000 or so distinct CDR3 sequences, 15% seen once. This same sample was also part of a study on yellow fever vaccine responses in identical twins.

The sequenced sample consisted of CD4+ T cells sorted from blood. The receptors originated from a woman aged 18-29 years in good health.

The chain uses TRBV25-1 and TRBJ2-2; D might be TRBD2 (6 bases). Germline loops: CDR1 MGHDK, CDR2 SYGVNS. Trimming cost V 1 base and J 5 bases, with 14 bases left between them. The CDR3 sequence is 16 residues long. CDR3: CASSESEGKGTGELFF. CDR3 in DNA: TGTGCCAGCAGTGAATCGGAGGGGAAAGGGACCGGGGAGCTGTTTTTT.

CDR3 sequence: CASSSPGGRSQRGYNEQFF. The DNA of the CDR3 is TGTGCCAGCAGCTCCCCTGGGGGGCGGTCTCAGCGGGGGTACAATGAGCAGTTCTTC. The chain uses TRBV11-2 and TRBJ2-1; the match to TRBD2 covers 8 bases. The V segment lost 4 bases and the J segment 4 bases; nucleotides outside the gene matches: 18. The CDR3 has 19 residues. Germline V lookup: CDR1 SGHAT, CDR2 FQNNGV.

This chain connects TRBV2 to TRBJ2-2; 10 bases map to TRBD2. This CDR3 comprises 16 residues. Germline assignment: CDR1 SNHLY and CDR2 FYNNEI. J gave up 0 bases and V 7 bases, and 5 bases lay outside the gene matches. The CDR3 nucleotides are TGTGCCAGCAAGGCTAGCGGGAGCCCGAACACCGGGGAGCTGTTTTTT. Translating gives CASKASGSPNTGELFF.

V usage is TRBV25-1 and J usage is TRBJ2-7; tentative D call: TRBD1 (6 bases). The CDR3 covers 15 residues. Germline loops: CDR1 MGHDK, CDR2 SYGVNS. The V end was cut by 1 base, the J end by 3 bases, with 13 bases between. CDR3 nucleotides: TGTGCCAGCAGTGAATTGGCCAGGGGATACTACGAGCAGTACTTC. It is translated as CASSELARGYYEQYF.

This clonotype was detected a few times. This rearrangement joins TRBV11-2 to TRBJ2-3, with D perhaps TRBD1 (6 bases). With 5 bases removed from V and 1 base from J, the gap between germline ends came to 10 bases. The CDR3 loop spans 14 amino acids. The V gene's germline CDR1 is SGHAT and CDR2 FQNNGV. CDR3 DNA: TGTGCCAGCAGCACAAAGGGGGGCACAGATACGCAGTATTTT. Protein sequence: CASSTKGGTDTQYF.